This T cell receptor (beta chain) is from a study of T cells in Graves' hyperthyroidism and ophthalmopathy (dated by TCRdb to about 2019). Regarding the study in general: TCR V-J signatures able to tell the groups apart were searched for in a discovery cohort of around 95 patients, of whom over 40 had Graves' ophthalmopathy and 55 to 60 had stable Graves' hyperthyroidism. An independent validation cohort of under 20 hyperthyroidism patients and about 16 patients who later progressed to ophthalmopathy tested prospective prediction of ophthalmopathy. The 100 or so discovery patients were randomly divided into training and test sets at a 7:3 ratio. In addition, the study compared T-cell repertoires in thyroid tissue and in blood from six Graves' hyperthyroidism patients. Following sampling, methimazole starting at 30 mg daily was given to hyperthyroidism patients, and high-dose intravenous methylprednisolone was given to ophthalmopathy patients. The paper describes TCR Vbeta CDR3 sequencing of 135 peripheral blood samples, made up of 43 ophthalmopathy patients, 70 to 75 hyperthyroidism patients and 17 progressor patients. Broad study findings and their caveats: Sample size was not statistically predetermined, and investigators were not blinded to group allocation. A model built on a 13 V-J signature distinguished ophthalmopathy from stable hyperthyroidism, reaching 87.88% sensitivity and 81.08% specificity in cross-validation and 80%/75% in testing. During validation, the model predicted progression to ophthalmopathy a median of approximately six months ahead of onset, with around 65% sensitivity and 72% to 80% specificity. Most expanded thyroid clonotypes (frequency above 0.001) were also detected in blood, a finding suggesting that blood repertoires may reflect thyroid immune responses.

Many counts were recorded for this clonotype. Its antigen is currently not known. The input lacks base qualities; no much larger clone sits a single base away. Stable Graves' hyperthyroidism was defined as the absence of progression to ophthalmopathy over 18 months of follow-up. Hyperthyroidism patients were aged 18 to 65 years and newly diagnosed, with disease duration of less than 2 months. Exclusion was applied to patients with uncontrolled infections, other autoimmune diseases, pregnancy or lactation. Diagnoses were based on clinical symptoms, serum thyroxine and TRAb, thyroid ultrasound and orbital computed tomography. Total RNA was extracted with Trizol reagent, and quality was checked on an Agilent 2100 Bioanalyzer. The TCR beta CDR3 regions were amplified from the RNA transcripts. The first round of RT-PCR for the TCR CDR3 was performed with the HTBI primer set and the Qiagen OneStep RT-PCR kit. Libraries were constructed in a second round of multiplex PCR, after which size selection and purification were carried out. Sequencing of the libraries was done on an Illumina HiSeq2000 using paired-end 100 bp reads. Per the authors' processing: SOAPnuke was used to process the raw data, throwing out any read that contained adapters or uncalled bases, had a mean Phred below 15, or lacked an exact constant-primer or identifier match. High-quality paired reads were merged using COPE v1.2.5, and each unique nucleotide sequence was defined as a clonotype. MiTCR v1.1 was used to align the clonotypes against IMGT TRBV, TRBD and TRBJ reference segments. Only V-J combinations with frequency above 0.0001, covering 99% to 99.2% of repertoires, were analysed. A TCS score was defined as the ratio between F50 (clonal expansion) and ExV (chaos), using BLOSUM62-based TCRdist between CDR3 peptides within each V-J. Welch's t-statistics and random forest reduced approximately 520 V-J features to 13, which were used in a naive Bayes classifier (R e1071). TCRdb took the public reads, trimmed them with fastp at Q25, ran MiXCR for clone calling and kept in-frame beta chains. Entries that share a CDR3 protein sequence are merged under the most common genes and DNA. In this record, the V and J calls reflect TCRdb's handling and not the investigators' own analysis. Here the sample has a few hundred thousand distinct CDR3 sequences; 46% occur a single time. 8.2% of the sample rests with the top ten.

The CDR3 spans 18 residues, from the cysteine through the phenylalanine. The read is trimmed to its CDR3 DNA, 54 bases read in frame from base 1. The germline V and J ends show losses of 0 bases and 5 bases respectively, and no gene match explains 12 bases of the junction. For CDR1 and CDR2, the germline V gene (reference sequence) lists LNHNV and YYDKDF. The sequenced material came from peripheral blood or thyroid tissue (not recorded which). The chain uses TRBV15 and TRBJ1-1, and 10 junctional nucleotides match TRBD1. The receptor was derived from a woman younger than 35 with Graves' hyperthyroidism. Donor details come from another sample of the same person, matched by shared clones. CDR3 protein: CATSREHTTGGPGTEAFF. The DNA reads TGTGCCACCAGCAGAGAGCATACGACAGGGGGCCCCGGAACTGAAGCTTTCTTT.